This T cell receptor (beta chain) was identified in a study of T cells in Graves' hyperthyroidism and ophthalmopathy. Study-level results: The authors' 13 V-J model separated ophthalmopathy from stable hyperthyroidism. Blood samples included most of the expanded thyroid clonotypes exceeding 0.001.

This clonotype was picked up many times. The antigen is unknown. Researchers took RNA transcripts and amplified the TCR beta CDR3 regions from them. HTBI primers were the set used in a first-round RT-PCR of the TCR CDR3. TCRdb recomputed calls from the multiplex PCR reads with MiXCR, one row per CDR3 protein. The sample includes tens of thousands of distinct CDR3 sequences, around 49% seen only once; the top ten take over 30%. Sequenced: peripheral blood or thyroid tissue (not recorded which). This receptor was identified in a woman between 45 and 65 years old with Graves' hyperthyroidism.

The CDR3 reads CASSLYGLAISYEQYF. For the CDR3, the DNA is TGTGCCAGCAGTTTATACGGACTAGCGATCTCCTACGAGCAGTACTTC. The chain employs TRBV28 and TRBJ2-7; TRBD2 agrees at 9 bases. The CDR3 runs 16 residues. Germline-derived CDR1 and CDR2 are MDHEN and SYDVKM. The V segment lost 1 base and the J segment 0 bases; nucleotides outside the gene matches: 4.